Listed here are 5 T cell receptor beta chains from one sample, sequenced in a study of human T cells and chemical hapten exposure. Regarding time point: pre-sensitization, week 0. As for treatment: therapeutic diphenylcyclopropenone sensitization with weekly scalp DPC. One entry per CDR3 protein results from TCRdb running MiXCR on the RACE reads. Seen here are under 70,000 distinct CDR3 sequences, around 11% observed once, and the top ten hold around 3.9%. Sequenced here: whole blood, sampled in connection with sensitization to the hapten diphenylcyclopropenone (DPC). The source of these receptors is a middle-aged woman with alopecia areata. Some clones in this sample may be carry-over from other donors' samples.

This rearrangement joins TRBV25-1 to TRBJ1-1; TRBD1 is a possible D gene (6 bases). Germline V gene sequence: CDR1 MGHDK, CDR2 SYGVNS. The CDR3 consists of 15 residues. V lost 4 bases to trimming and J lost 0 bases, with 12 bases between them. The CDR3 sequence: CASSGDIQMNTEAFF. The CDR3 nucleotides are TGTGCCAGCAGTGGGGACATACAGATGAACACTGAAGCTTTCTTT. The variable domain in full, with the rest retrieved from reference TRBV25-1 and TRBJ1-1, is EADIYQTPRYLVIGTGKKITLECSQTMGHDKMYWYQQDPGMELHLIHYSYGVNSTEKGDLSSESTVSRIRTEHFPLTLESARPSHTSQYLCASSGDIQMNTEAFFGQGTRLTVV.

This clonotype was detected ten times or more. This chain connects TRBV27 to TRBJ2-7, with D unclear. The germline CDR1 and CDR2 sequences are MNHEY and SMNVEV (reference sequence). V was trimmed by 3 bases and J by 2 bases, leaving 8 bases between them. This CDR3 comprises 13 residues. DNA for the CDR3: TGTGCCAGCAGTTTCGGTTTCACCTACGAGCAGTACTTC. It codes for CASSFGFTYEQYF.

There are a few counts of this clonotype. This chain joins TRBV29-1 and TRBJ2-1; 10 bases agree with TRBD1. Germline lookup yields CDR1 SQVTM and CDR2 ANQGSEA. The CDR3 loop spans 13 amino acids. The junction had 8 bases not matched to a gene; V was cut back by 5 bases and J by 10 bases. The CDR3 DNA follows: TGCAGCGTTAAACCGACAGGGGGCGGGGAGCAGTTCTTC. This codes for CSVKPTGGGEQFF.

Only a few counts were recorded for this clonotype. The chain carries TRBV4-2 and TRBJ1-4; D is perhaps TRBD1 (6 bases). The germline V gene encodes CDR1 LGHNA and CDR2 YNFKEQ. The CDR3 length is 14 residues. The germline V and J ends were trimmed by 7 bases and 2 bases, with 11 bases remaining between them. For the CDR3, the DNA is TGTGCCAGCACCACTCAGGGGACTAATGAAAAACTGTTTTTT. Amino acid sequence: CASTTQGTNEKLFF.

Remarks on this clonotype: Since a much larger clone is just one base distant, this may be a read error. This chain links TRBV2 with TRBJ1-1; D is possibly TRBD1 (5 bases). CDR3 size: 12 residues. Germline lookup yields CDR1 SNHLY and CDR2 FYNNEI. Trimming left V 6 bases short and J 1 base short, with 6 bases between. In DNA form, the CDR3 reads TGTGCCAGCAGACAGGAGAACACTGAAGCTTTCTTT. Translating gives CASRQENTEAFF.